This T cell receptor beta chain emerged from a study of identical twins (dated by TCRdb to about 2016). With regard to the full study: TCR alpha and beta repertoires from monozygotic twins, unrelated adults of various ages and cord blood were deep-sequenced to test whether fetal clonotypes persist. To rule out contamination, the twin experiments were replicated at different times with different library preparation protocols.

Turning to this clonotype: What antigen it recognizes has not been identified. No clone much larger than this one lies a single base away; base qualities are absent.

General study outcomes and caveats: In monozygotic twins, out-of-frame TCR alpha sharing was systematically underestimated by recombination models, although the models agreed with sharing between unrelated individuals. Fewer insertions were carried by abundant cord blood beta clonotypes; a weaker similar trend was observed in young adult naive repertoires, while no such trend was observed in memory repertoires. Because the same donors could not be followed over many years, conclusions were based on cross-sectional statistical analysis. Invariant T cells such as MAIT and iNKT could partly confound zero-insertion analyses, although diverse VJ usage argued against such confounding for most clonotypes. Out-of-frame TCR alpha sequences shared between twins showed an excess of low generation-probability sequences compared with coincidental sharing between unrelated individuals. A weaker excess of twin sharing was found in beta out-of-frame sequences because the signal-to-noise ratio was lowered by fewer shared sequences.

The library came from 5' RACE. The data were produced on an Illumina HiSeq 2000. Template switching introduced a universal primer binding site; the final cDNA contained a unique molecular identifier, enabling accurate counting of TCR cDNA molecules. Specific primers in the conserved constant-segment region were used to synthesize first-strand cDNA for the TCR alpha and beta chains. To control for contamination, every cDNA library was double barcoded, receiving both a SMART-Mk sample barcode and Illumina barcodes. Two successive PCR steps introduced TruSeq adapter sequences along with Illumina sample barcodes. The TCR alpha and beta cDNA libraries were sequenced on the Illumina HiSeq platform using custom primers. The study's processing was this. MiGEC was used to process raw reads and extract unique molecular identifiers, and MiXCR was used to find CDR3 positions. For each individual, recombination models were inferred using an EM algorithm with the repgenHMM and IGoR tools. The tcR package in R was used for shared clonotype analysis, with sharing normalized by the product of cloneset sizes. To study raw recombination without the effects of thymic and clonal selection, out-of-frame nonproductive sequences were analyzed. The raw public reads went through TCRdb reprocessing: fastp at Q25, MiXCR clone calling, in-frame beta chains kept. Each CDR3 protein appears once, grouped with its most common genes and DNA. It is TCRdb's table, rather than the study itself, that gives the V and J calls and clone size. The sample profile shows about 570,000 distinct CDR3 sequences; more than 9% of them were found once. The top ten constitute 3% of the sample.

All donors were healthy Caucasians. Three pairs of female monozygotic twins, all aged about 18 to 30 years, were included in the twin cohort. The RNA used for TCR libraries was isolated from peripheral blood mononuclear cells. The CDR3 covers 17 residues, taking in both the cysteine and the phenylalanine. Only CDR3 DNA remains: 51 bases, in frame from the first base. CDR1 and CDR2 (LGHDT, YNNKEL) derive from the germline V gene (reference sequence). V gives up 4 bases and J gives up 5 bases, and the segment between their germline ends measures 23 bases. These sequences were also reported in another study, on yellow fever vaccine responses in identical twins. Per the second study: According to the authors, the vaccine-induced T cell response in identical twins seemed to be partly convergent and partly specific to each individual. In the study, vaccine-responding T cell clones were precisely tracked in identical twins.

The sequence links TRBV3-1 to TRBJ2-5; a tentative D match to TRBD2 spans 5 bases. Sample: PBMCs. The sequence was collected from a woman in her late teens or twenties in good health. Here is the DNA: TGTGCCAGCAGCCTTTCCGCCCCGTCGTCCCGCGGGGAGACCCAGTACTTC. The encoded protein is CASSLSAPSSRGETQYF.